This T cell receptor (beta chain) was documented in a study of long-term antiretroviral therapy in people with HIV. V lost 4 bases, J lost 4 bases, and 13 bases lay in between. CDR3 length equals 15 residues. The V gene's germline CDR1 is SGHAT and CDR2 FQNNGV. The run of the v3.0 immunoSEQ assay was at survey level. The table came from immunoSEQ multiplex PCR; TCRdb's copy has only in-frame clones and leaves some out. Altogether around 37,000 clones are present, 85% being singletons, with the ten largest covering 4.4%. This clone came up a few times. This rearrangement joins TRBV11-2 to TRBJ1-4, with D possibly TRBD1 on 5 matching bases. The clonotype originates from a man between 18 and 29 years old with HIV. The sequencing here drew on unsorted PBMCs, taken approximately 3.3 years after starting antiretroviral therapy. CDR3 coding DNA: TGTGCCAGCAGCTCCGGGGCGCAGTATAATGAAAAACTGTTTTTT. Amino acids: CASSSGAQYNEKLFF.